A selection of T cell receptor beta chains follows, all from one sample in a study of T cell responses to AZD1222 COVID-19 vaccine. TCRdb's copy holds only in-frame clones and misses some; the assay was immunoSEQ multiplex PCR. The repertoire holds about 83,000 clones, with over 75% as singletons. The source material was peripheral blood, sampled on day 0 of MenACWY control vaccination. Receptor source: an adult in good health. The CDR3 runs from the conserved cysteine through the conserved F or W. Each record gives: J gene, D gene, V gene, clone size, CDR3 DNA, CDR3 protein. A D gene is named only where the DNA matches it firmly. Not all rows give a size; the values are once, few, many and, for expanded clones, a class.

TRBJ1-4	.	TRBV19	.	TGTGCCAGCTTACTCCCAGGCGTTGAAAAACTGTTTTTT	CASLLPGVEKLFF
TRBJ2-5	.	TRBV10-3	once	TGTGCCATCAGTGCCTCCCGGGGTTCGGCCGAGGAGACCCAGTACTTC	CAISASRGSAEETQYF
TRBJ1-5	.	TRBV2	.	TGTGCCAGCAGTGAACAGGTGGGGGCCTATAGCAATCAGCCCCAGCATTTT	CASSEQVGAYSNQPQHF
TRBJ1-2	.	TRBV5-5	.	TGTGCCAGCAGCCCACCCGCTACCAGGGGCTACACCTTC	CASSPPATRGYTF
TRBJ1-1	.	TRBV10-3	.	TGTGCCATCCTCGGGGAAATGAACACTGAAGCTTTCTTT	CAILGEMNTEAFF
TRBJ1-2	.	TRBV6-5	.	TGTGCCAGCACCATACGGAGTTATGGCTACACCTTC	CASTIRSYGYTF
TRBJ1-2	.	TRBV19	.	TGTGCCAGTAGTCCGACAGAGAACTATGGCTACACCTTC	CASSPTENYGYTF
TRBJ2-3	.	TRBV10-2	few	TGCGCCAGCAGTGAGGGGGGTCTGCGTGGGCATAGCACAGATACGCAGTATTTT	CASSEGGLRGHSTDTQYF
TRBJ2-7	.	TRBV9	.	TGTGCCAGCAGCTCGGGACGCCAATACGAGCAGTACTTC	CASSSGRQYEQYF
TRBJ1-5	.	TRBV19	.	TGTGCCAGTAGTGGTGGGCCCATCGGGCCCCAGCATTTT	CASSGGPIGPQHF
TRBJ1-1	TRBD1	TRBV24-1	.	TGTGCCACCAGTGACACTGGACAGGGTGCTTTCTTT	CATSDTGQGAFF
TRBJ2-7	.	TRBV3-1/TRBV3-2	.	TGTGCCAGCAGCGATCGAGGTTATTTGTATCCGGGGACCGAGCAGTACTTC	CASSDRGYLYPGTEQYF
TRBJ1-4	.	TRBV19	.	TGTGCCAGTAGCCAACAGGGAGGCAAAGAAAAACTGTTTTTT	CASSQQGGKEKLFF
TRBJ1-1	.	TRBV29-1	few	TGCAGCGTCAGGGCAGACTTTGAAGCTTTCTTT	CSVRADFEAFF
TRBJ2-5	TRBD1	TRBV3-1/TRBV3-2	once	TGTGCCAGCAGCCAGTCTAGGGGGCGAGAGACCCAGTACTTC	CASSQSRGRETQYF
TRBJ2-3	.	TRBV5-8	.	TGTGCCAGCAGCCCCCGGGGCGGCCTCACAGATACGCAGTATTTT	CASSPRGGLTDTQYF
TRBJ2-3	TRBD2	TRBV4-3	.	TGCGCCAGCAGCCAAGGGCAAGCGGGAGGGCCAGATACGCAGTATTTT	CASSQGQAGGPDTQYF
TRBJ1-6	.	TRBV28	once	TGTGCCAGCAGGCGTAGACAGCAGAATTCACCCCTCCACTTT	CASRRRQQNSPLHF
TRBJ2-7	.	TRBV10-3	.	TGTGCCATCAGTGAGTTGAGGGGCTCCTACGAGCAGTACTTC	CAISELRGSYEQYF
TRBJ1-1	.	TRBV9	.	TGTGCCAGCAGCGCGGGACGGTTGAACACTGAAGCTTTCTTT	CASSAGRLNTEAFF
TRBJ2-2	.	TRBV21-1	.	TGTGCCAGCAGCAAAGGTCCCACCGCCGGGGGACAGGGGAACACCGGGGAGCTGTTTTTT	CASSKGPTAGGQGNTGELFF
TRBJ1-2	TRBD1	TRBV2	.	TGTGCCAGCAGTGAAGGAGGGGGCACTAACTATGGCTACACCTTC	CASSEGGGTNYGYTF
TRBJ2-1	TRBD2	TRBV19	.	TGTGCCAGTAGTATCACTAGCGGACCCTACAATGAGCAGTTCTTC	CASSITSGPYNEQFF
TRBJ1-4	.	TRBV7-2	.	TGTGCCAGCAGCCCCGGGACACCTAATGAAAAACTGTTTTTT	CASSPGTPNEKLFF
TRBJ1-2	.	TRBV19	.	TGTGCCAGTAGCTTTTCGGACTATGGCTACACCTTC	CASSFSDYGYTF
TRBJ2-3	.	TRBV7-9	.	TGTGCCAGCCTCGCGCTAGACACAGATACGCAGTATTTT	CASLALDTDTQYF
TRBJ2-7	.	TRBV6-6	.	TGTGCCAGCAGTACCGGAACAGGGAGGGTCGTCCACGAGCAGTACTTC	CASSTGTGRVVHEQYF
TRBJ2-4	TRBD2	TRBV5-1	once	TGCGCCAGCAGCCCGGTAGCGGGTGGCAAAAACATTCAGTACTTC	CASSPVAGGKNIQYF